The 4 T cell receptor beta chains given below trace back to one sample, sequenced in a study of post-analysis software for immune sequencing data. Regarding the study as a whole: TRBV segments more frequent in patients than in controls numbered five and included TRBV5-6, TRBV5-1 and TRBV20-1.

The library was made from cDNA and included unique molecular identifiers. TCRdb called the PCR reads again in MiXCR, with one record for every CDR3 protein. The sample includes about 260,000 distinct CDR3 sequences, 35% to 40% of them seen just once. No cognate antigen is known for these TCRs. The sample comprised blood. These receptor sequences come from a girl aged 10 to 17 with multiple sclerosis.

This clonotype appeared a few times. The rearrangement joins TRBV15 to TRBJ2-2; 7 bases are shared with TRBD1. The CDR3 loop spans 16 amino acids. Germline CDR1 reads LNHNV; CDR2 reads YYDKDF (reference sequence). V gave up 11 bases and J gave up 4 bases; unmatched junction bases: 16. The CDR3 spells CAARGFGTDPTGELFF. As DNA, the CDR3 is TGTGCCGCCCGAGGCTTCGGGACAGACCCCACCGGGGAGCTGTTTTTT.

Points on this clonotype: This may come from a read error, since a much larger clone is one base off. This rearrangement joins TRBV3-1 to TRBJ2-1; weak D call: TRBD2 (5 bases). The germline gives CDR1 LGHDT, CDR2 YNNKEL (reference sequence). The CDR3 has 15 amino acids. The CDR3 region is CASGQVRGAYNEQFF. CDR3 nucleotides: TGTGCCAGCGGCCAAGTCCGGGGAGCCTACAATGAGCAGTTCTTC.

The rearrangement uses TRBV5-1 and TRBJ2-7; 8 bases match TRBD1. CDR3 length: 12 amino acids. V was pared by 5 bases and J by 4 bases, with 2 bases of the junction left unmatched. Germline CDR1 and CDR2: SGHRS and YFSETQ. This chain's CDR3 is CASSGQGYEQYF. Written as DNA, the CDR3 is TGCGCCAGCAGTGGACAGGGTTACGAGCAGTACTTC.

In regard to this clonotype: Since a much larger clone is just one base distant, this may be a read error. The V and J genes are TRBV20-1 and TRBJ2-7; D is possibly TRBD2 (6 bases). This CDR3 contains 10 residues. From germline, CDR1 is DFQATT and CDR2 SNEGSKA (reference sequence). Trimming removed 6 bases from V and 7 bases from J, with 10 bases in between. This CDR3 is CSALGGEQYF. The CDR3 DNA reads TGCAGTGCCCTCGGGGGTGAGCAGTACTTC.